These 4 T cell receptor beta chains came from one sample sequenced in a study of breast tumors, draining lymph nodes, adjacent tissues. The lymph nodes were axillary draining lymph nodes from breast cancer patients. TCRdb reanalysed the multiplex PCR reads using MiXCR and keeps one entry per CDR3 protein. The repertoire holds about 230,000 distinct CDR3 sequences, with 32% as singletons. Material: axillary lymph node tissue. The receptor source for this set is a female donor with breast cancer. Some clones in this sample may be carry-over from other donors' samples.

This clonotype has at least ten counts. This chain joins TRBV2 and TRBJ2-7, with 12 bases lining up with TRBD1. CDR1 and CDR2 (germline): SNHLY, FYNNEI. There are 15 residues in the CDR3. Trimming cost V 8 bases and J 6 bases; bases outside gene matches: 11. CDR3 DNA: TGTGCCAGCGGGGACTACCGGGACAGGGGGCCCGAGCAGTACTTC. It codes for CASGDYRDRGPEQYF.

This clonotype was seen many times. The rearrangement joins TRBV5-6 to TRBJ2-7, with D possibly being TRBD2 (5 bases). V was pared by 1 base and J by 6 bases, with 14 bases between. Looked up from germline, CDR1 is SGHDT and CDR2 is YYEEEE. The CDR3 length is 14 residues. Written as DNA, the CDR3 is TGTGCCAGCAGCTTGAGGGAGAGCCTGAGCGAGCAGTACTTC. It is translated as CASSLRESLSEQYF.

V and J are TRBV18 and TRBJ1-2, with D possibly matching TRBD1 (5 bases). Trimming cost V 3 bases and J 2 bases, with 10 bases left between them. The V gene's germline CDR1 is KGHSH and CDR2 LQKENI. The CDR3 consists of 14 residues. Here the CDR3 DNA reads TGTGCCAGCTCACCGGCAGGGCCCAACTATGGCTACACCTTC. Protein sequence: CASSPAGPNYGYTF.

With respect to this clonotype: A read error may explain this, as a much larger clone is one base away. CDR3 loop: CSASVLAHYAYTF. The CDR3 bases are TGCAGTGCTAGTGTTCTTGCTCACTATGCCTACACCTTC. The chain links TRBV20-1 to TRBJ1-2; D gene unclear. Germline CDR1 DFQATT, CDR2 SNEGSKA (reference sequence). The CDR3 length is 13 residues.